The rows below give T cell receptor beta chains drawn from one sample of a study of blood T cell repertoires in COVID-19. Sequencing used immunoSEQ multiplex PCR; TCRdb keeps in-frame clones, though not all of them. The sample comprises about 55,000 clones, roughly 85% of which are singletons, and 10% to 15% rests with the top ten. Source material: peripheral blood. The receptor source for this set is a human donor in a cohort sampled during active COVID-19. Both conserved end residues are part of each CDR3. The D gene is left open where the match is weak. A clone size is listed for some rows: how often the clone was seen (once, few, many), or a class if it is expanded.

>TRBV27|NA|TRBJ2-1|TRBD2
TGTGCCAGCAGTTTACGGGCTAGCGGGAGTTCCGTCTACAATGAGCAGTTCTTC
CASSLRASGSSVYNEQFF
>TRBV21-1|once|TRBJ2-1|NA
TGTGCCAGCAGCAAAGACCCCCGCAGCGGGAGAAGGAATGAGCAGTTCTTC
CASSKDPRSGRRNEQFF
>TRBV18|once|TRBJ1-1|TRBD1
TGTGCCAGCTCACCACCCTCCTGGACAGGGGAAGCTTTCTTT
CASSPPSWTGEAFF
>TRBV19|NA|TRBJ2-4|TRBD2
TGTGCCAGTAGTTTCCAACGGGCGGGAGGAAACATTCAGTACTTC
CASSFQRAGGNIQYF
>TRBV28|NA|TRBJ1-1|TRBD1
TGTGCCAGCAGCCTCGGGACAGGGGGCGTGCGGGGGGACACTGAAGCTTTCTTT
CASSLGTGGVRGDTEAFF
>TRBV2|once|TRBJ2-7|TRBD1
TGTGCCAGCTCGAGGGGGCCTAGCTCCTACGAGCAGTACTTC
CASSRGPSSYEQYF
>TRBV5-1|NA|TRBJ2-1|TRBD2
TGCGCCAGCAGCTTGGCCTCAACTAGCGGGAGTGAGCAGTTCTTC
CASSLASTSGSEQFF
>TRBV3-1/TRBV3-2|NA|TRBJ2-7|NA
TGTGCCAGCAGCCAAGTACAGTCCTACGAGCAGTACTTC
CASSQVQSYEQYF
>TRBV9|NA|TRBJ2-7|TRBD1
TGTGCCAGCAGCGTAGGTGGGACAGGGGGCGACGAGCAGTACTTC
CASSVGGTGGDEQYF
>TRBV18|NA|TRBJ2-1|TRBD2
TGTGCCAGCTCACCCATGGGAGCGGGAGTAGAACACAATGAGCAGTTCTTC
CASSPMGAGVEHNEQFF
>TRBV28|NA|TRBJ2-7|TRBD2
TGTGCCAGCATTTCACCTGGTCTAGCGGGAGGTTACGAGCAGTACTTC
CASISPGLAGGYEQYF
>TRBV5-8|few|TRBJ1-3|NA
TGTGCCAGCAGCTTGGGCGCAGACAGAGACACCATATATTTT
CASSLGADRDTIYF
>TRBV28|NA|TRBJ1-5|NA
TGTGCCAGCAGTTTTTTATCTTGGCCCCAGCATTTT
CASSFLSWPQHF
>TRBV15|NA|TRBJ2-1|NA
TGTGCCACCAGCAGAGGTCCCGATGAGCAGTTCTTC
CATSRGPDEQFF
>TRBV11-2|NA|TRBJ2-1|NA
TGTGCCAGCAGCTTAGATGGGAGCTCCTACAATGAGCAGTTCTTC
CASSLDGSSYNEQFF
>TRBV7-9|NA|TRBJ1-5|NA
TGTGCCAGCAGCTCCACAGGTCACAATCAGCCCCAGCATTTT
CASSSTGHNQPQHF
>TRBV27|NA|TRBJ2-2|NA
TGTGCCAGCAGTCCGACTAGTCGTGCCGGGGAGCTGTTTTTT
CASSPTSRAGELFF
>TRBV12-3/TRBV12-4|NA|TRBJ1-3|NA
TGTGCCAGCAGTTTAACTTCTGGAAACACCATATATTTT
CASSLTSGNTIYF
>TRBV6-4|NA|TRBJ1-2|NA
TGTGCCAGCAGCGGTAACGGCTATGGCTACACCTTC
CASSGNGYGYTF
>TRBV5-4|NA|TRBJ2-1|TRBD2
TGTGCCAGCAGGAAGCTAGCGGGAGTGGATGAGCAGTTCTTC
CASRKLAGVDEQFF
>TRBV15|NA|TRBJ2-5|NA
TGTGCCACCAGCCCTGGGGGGAACCCGACGGGAGAGACCCAGTACTTC
CATSPGGNPTGETQYF
>TRBV30|NA|TRBJ2-2|NA
TGTGCCTGGAGTGTTAGAAGTGTGGGACAGAACACCGGGGAGCTGTTTTTT
CAWSVRSVGQNTGELFF
>TRBV5-1|NA|TRBJ2-1|NA
TGCGCCAGCAGCTTGGGGCAGGGAGGCTACAATGAGCAGTTCTTC
CASSLGQGGYNEQFF
>TRBV28|NA|TRBJ2-1|NA
TGTGCCAGCAGTTTATACCAAACGACTCTTTACAATGAGCAGTTCTTC
CASSLYQTTLYNEQFF
>TRBV18|few|TRBJ1-5|NA
TGTGCCAGCTCCCCTATGGGGGGGGGAGATCAGCCCCAGCATTTT
CASSPMGGGDQPQHF
>TRBV24-1|NA|TRBJ2-1|NA
TGTGCCACCCAGCTGGCGGGCCGCTACAATGAGCAGTTCTTC
CATQLAGRYNEQFF
>TRBV5-1|NA|TRBJ2-7|TRBD2
TGCGCCAGCAGCTTACGACTAGCGGGAGAGCAAGGCGAGCAGTACTTC
CASSLRLAGEQGEQYF
>TRBV7-8|NA|TRBJ2-7|TRBD2
TGTGCCAGCAGCGTTCCGGGACGGTCTAGCGGGAGCAATACCTACGAGCAGTACTTC
CASSVPGRSSGSNTYEQYF
>TRBV19|NA|TRBJ1-1|NA
TGTGCCAGTAGTATAACAATGAACACTGAAGCTTTCTTT
CASSITMNTEAFF
>TRBV25-1|few|TRBJ1-1|TRBD1
TGTGCCAGCAGACGACAGGGAGGCACTGAAGCTTTCTTT
CASRRQGGTEAFF
>TRBV6-2/TRBV6-3|NA|TRBJ1-5|NA
TGTGCCAGCAGTTACGCAGGGAAGGGCAATCAGCCCCAGCATTTT
CASSYAGKGNQPQHF
>TRBV6-2/TRBV6-3|NA|TRBJ2-2|TRBD2
TGTGCCAGCAGTCCCTGGACTAGCGGGAGAGGCGGGGAGCTGTTTTTT
CASSPWTSGRGGELFF
>TRBV24-1|NA|TRBJ1-5|NA
TGTGCCACCAATTCCGGGATCGATCAGCCCCAGCATTTT
CATNSGIDQPQHF
>TRBV28|NA|TRBJ1-2|NA
TGTGCCAGCAGTCCCCTGGCGGACTATGGCTACACCTTC
CASSPLADYGYTF
>TRBV4-1|NA|TRBJ2-1|NA
TGCGCCAGCAGCCAACTAGCGTCCTACAATGAGCAGTTCTTC
CASSQLASYNEQFF
>TRBV4-1|NA|TRBJ2-6|TRBD1
TGCGCCAGCAGCCAGACGGGACAGGGGGCTGGCTCTGGGGCCAACGTCCTGACTTTC
CASSQTGQGAGSGANVLTF
>TRBV6-2/TRBV6-3|NA|TRBJ2-5|NA
TGTGCCAGCAGTTACGTCAGGACCCAGTACTTC
CASSYVRTQYF
>TRBV19|NA|TRBJ2-2|TRBD1
TGTGCCAGTAGTACCTTGGACAGGGCCTACGCGAAGGGGGCCGGGGAGCTGTTTTTT
CASSTLDRAYAKGAGELFF
>TRBV4-3|NA|TRBJ2-5|TRBD2
TGCGCCAGCAGCCAAGATCTGGGACTAGCGGGAGTAGAGACCCAGTACTTC
CASSQDLGLAGVETQYF
>TRBV5-8|NA|TRBJ1-4|TRBD1
TGTGCCAGCAGCCCCCGGGACAGGTTAAAAAAACTGTTTTTT
CASSPRDRLKKLFF
>TRBV5-1|NA|TRBJ2-7|TRBD1
TGCGCCAGCAGCTTGCAGGGGGCAACCTACGAGCAGTACTTC
CASSLQGATYEQYF
>TRBV5-5|NA|TRBJ1-4|NA
TGTGCCAGCAGCTTGGAGGGGGAAGAAAAACTGTTTTTT
CASSLEGEEKLFF
>TRBV24-1|NA|TRBJ2-4|TRBD1
TGTGCCACCAGTGATTACCGACAGGGTATTCAGTACTTC
CATSDYRQGIQYF
>TRBV3-1/TRBV3-2|NA|TRBJ1-2|TRBD1
TGTGCCAGCGGCAGGACAGGGGTTGGCTACACCTTC
CASGRTGVGYTF
>TRBV20-1|NA|TRBJ1-2|NA
TGCAGTGCTAGAGAACTATATGGCTACACCTTC
CSARELYGYTF
>TRBV6-2/TRBV6-3|NA|TRBJ1-4|NA
TGTGCCAGCAGTTACCGGCGGGGAAAACTGTTTTTT
CASSYRRGKLFF
>TRBV7-9|NA|TRBJ2-5|TRBD2
TGTGCCAGCAGCAGACTAGCTTCGCAAGAGACCCAGTACTTC
CASSRLASQETQYF
>TRBV12-3/TRBV12-4|NA|TRBJ1-6|TRBD1
TGTGCCAGCAGAGAGCAGGGGGATTCACCCCTCCACTTT
CASREQGDSPLHF
>TRBV19|NA|TRBJ1-1|TRBD1
TGTGCCAGTAGTGCTCTACAGGGGGCAAGGACTGAAGCTTTCTTT
CASSALQGARTEAFF
>TRBV6-6|NA|TRBJ2-7|TRBD2
TGTGCCAGCAGGGTTTCAGCGGGGAAAACCTACGAGCAGTACTTC
CASRVSAGKTYEQYF
>TRBV4-2|NA|TRBJ2-5|NA
TGTGCCAGCAGCCAAGACGCGAACAGGGGAGGAGAGACCCAGTACTTC
CASSQDANRGGETQYF
>TRBV6-2/TRBV6-3|NA|TRBJ2-1|TRBD2
TGTGCCAGCAGTTACCCCCTCGGGGTAGCGGGAGCGGGGAATGAGCAGTTCTTC
CASSYPLGVAGAGNEQFF
>TRBV24-1|NA|TRBJ2-3|TRBD1
TGTGCCACCAGTGAGGCAGGGGGCGCGGGCACAAGCACAGATACGCAGTATTTT
CATSEAGGAGTSTDTQYF